These 3 T cell receptor beta chains came from one sample sequenced in a study of cytomegalovirus exposure and HLA in healthy donors. Libraries were prepared by immunoSEQ multiplex PCR; TCRdb keeps only in-frame clonotypes and omits some of them. Altogether approximately 150,000 clones are present, roughly 83% being singletons, with the ten largest covering 10%. The sample comprised PBMCs. These receptor sequences come from a man aged 25 to 45 in good health and CMV-seropositive.

V usage is TRBV4-1 and J usage is TRBJ1-2; D remains unclear. The germline gives CDR1 MGHRA, CDR2 YSYEKL. V lost 2 bases, J lost 5 bases, and 15 bases lay in between. CDR3 length: 15 amino acids. Here the CDR3 reads CASSQPTSGEYGYTF. The DNA for the CDR3 is TGCGCCAGCAGCCAACCGACCTCTGGGGAGTATGGCTACACCTTC.

This chain uses TRBV5-6 with TRBJ2-7; 9 bases agree with TRBD2. V lost 4 bases, J lost 4 bases, and 15 bases stayed unmatched. Germline CDR1 is SGHDT and CDR2 is YYEEEE. The CDR3 is 17 amino acids. The CDR3 loop is CASSQAGERGATYEQYF. The CDR3 DNA follows: TGTGCCAGCAGCCAGGCCGGGGAGCGGGGGGCCACTTACGAGCAGTACTTC.

The chain carries TRBV29-1 and TRBJ2-3, with D unclear. The germline V gene encodes CDR1 SQVTM and CDR2 ANQGSEA. V was cut by 4 bases and J by 2 bases, with 13 bases left in between. The CDR3 is 14 residues long. CDR3 in DNA: TGCAGCGTTGCAACGGGTTCATCCACAGATACGCAGTATTTT. Translating it yields CSVATGSSTDTQYF.